A single sample gave rise to the 15 T cell receptor beta chains below, sequenced in a study of T cells in Graves' hyperthyroidism and ophthalmopathy. There were TCR beta CDR3 regions amplified from RNA transcripts. HTBI primers were employed in a first-round RT-PCR of the TCR CDR3. TCRdb reprocessed the multiplex PCR reads with MiXCR, giving one entry per CDR3 protein. Of about 610,000 distinct CDR3 sequences listed, roughly 14% were seen once; the top ten hold roughly 4.5%. Sequenced material: blood. These receptors were obtained from a woman aged 40 to 50 with Graves' ophthalmopathy.

This clonotype was seen a few times. DNA for the CDR3: TGTGCCAGCAGCACGACCGGGACAGGGTCCACCGGGGAGCTGTTTTTT. Translated, it gives CASSTTGTGSTGELFF. The chain employs TRBV11-2 and TRBJ2-2; 9 bases line up with TRBD1. Looked up from germline, CDR1 is SGHAT and CDR2 is FQNNGV. This CDR3 has 16 residues. V shed 5 bases, J shed 4 bases, and the junction held 8 bases outside the gene matches.

This clonotype was seen ten or more times. Relative to the germline gene, one junction end is altered; a read error may explain this. This chain uses TRBV11-2 with TRBJ2-7; a weak D match, TRBD1 (5 bases). CDR1 is SGHAT and CDR2 is FQNNGV in the germline V gene. The CDR3 runs to 12 residues. The chain's CDR3 is CASSLDRAPPKF. DNA for the CDR3: TGTGCCAGCAGCTTAGACAGGGCTCCCCCCAAATTC.

This clonotype was seen at least ten times. The chain has TRBV20-1 and TRBJ2-7, with D maybe TRBD2 (6 bases). Trimming cost V 5 bases and J 1 base, with 12 bases left between them. The CDR3 spans 13 residues. CDR1 DFQATT and CDR2 SNEGSKA come from the germline V gene (reference sequence). CDR3 sequence (DNA): TGCAGTGCTTGGGAGGTGGGTTCCTACGAGCAGTACTTC. Amino acids: CSAWEVGSYEQYF.

The rearrangement joins TRBV7-2 to TRBJ2-7; perhaps TRBD2 as D (5 bases). The germline V gene encodes CDR1 SGHTA and CDR2 FQGNSA. The CDR3 spans 15 residues. V gave up 1 base and J gave up 9 bases, with 19 bases separating them. The CDR3 protein is CASSLDAGRSRVQYF. The CDR3, as DNA: TGTGCCAGCAGCTTAGACGCGGGCCGATCGAGGGTGCAGTACTTC.

This clonotype was counted ten times or more. The chain couples TRBV12-3 or TRBV12-4 to TRBJ2-2, with a tentative D call TRBD2 (5 bases). With 5 bases removed from V and 8 bases from J, the gap between germline ends came to 18 bases. The CDR3 length is 15 residues. CDR3 in DNA: TGTGCCAGCAGTCTTAGTGGGAGTGGTAGAGGGGAGCTGTTTTTT. Translated: CASSLSGSGRGELFF.

The sample holds a few counts of this clonotype. Its ends do not fully match the called genes, so a read error is possible. The chain uses TRBV19 and TRBJ1-1, with a tentative D call TRBD1 (6 bases). The CDR3 extends over 14 amino acids. Germline CDR1 LNHDA, CDR2 SQIVND (reference sequence). CDR3 sequence: CASSTDSTNTEAFF. The DNA of the CDR3 is TGTGCCAGTAGTACGGACAGTACGAACACTGAAGCTTTCTTC.

This clonotype was counted at least ten times. The chain has TRBV12-5 and TRBJ1-1; 9 bases are a match to TRBD1. Germline CDR1 LGHNT, CDR2 FRNRAP. V lost 2 bases and J lost 2; bases outside the gene matches: 6. The CDR3 is 16 amino acids. The DNA of the CDR3 is TGTGCTAGTGGTTTGAGGGACAGGGAGTTCAACACTGAAGCTTTCTTT. Protein sequence: CASGLRDREFNTEAFF.

The sample holds many counts of this clonotype. The chain uses TRBV10-3 and TRBJ2-2, with 8 bases that match TRBD1. Germline trimming cut 3 bases from V and 5 bases from J; bases unmatched to any gene: 5. The CDR3 sequence is 15 residues long. Looked up from germline, CDR1 is ENHRY and CDR2 is SYGVKD. The CDR3 reads CAISDRGPTTGELFF. In DNA, the CDR3 is TGTGCCATCAGTGACAGGGGGCCTACAACCGGGGAGCTGTTTTTT.

The rearrangement links TRBV9 to TRBJ1-3; D may be TRBD1 (6 bases). The CDR3 contains 15 residues. Germline assignment: CDR1 SGDLS and CDR2 YYNGEE. Deletions cut 0 bases from V and 3 bases from J, with 10 bases between. In DNA, the CDR3 is TGTGCCAGCAGCGTAGCCACAGGGATTGGAAACACCATATATTTT. Encoded protein: CASSVATGIGNTIYF.

CDR3 nucleotide sequence: TGTGCCAGTAGTATAGAGCTCACCTACGAGCAGTACTTC. This sequence encodes CASSIELTYEQYF. The chain couples TRBV19 to TRBJ2-7, with D unresolved. V lost 0 bases, J lost 2 bases, and 5 bases lay in between. The CDR3 spans 13 residues. CDR1 LNHDA and CDR2 SQIVND come from the germline V gene (reference sequence).

The gene calls are TRBV4-1 and TRBJ2-4; D uncertain. The CDR3 is 16 residues long. Between the trimmed V and J ends, which lost 2 bases and 1 base, there was a span of 12 bases. The germline V gene has CDR1 MGHRA and CDR2 YSYEKL. The CDR3 region has the DNA TGCGCCAGCAGCCAATGGCCCACCTGGGCCAAAAACATTCAGTACTTC. This sequence encodes CASSQWPTWAKNIQYF.

This clonotype was counted ten times or more. V usage is TRBV24-1 and J usage is TRBJ2-5; TRBD1 aligns across 8 bases. The CDR3 extends over 15 amino acids. Losses at the gene ends were 3 bases for V and 5 bases for J; bases not matched to a gene: 7. CDR1 and CDR2 from the germline V gene are KGHDR and SFDVKD. The CDR3 sequence is CATSDPTGALETQYF. CDR3 nucleotide sequence: TGTGCCACCAGTGATCCGACAGGGGCATTGGAGACCCAGTACTTC.

In this sample, this clonotype turned up many times. This rearrangement joins TRBV5-1 to TRBJ2-7, with 10 positions matching TRBD1. V shed 3 bases and J 2 bases; nucleotides not matched to a gene: 14. The germline V gene has CDR1 SGHRS and CDR2 YFSETQ. The CDR3 length is 18 residues. CDR3 DNA: TGCGCCAGCAGCTCGGTATTGGGACAGGGGTTGGGAACCTACGAGCAGTACTTC. Translation: CASSSVLGQGLGTYEQYF.

This clonotype was detected ten times or more. The rearrangement joins TRBV6-5 to TRBJ2-7; 8 positions agree with TRBD2. Germline-derived CDR1 and CDR2 are MNHEY and SVGAGI. With V trimmed by 0 bases and J by 6 bases, 4 bases remained unmatched. There are 14 residues in the CDR3. In DNA, the CDR3 is TGTGCCAGCAGTTACTCGAGTGCGGGGGGCGAGCAGTACTTC. Amino acids: CASSYSSAGGEQYF.

The sample holds many counts of this clonotype. V is TRBV5-1 and J is TRBJ1-1, with D possibly being TRBD1 (6 bases). Trimming shortened V by 0 bases and J by 7 bases, and 7 bases separated the two germline ends. CDR3 length: 12 amino acids. Germline CDR1 is SGHRS and CDR2 is YFSETQ. The CDR3 loop is CASSLDRVEAFF. The CDR3 nucleotides are TGCGCCAGCAGCTTGGACAGGGTTGAAGCTTTCTTT.